Here is one T cell receptor (beta chain) with its context. Its cognate antigen is unknown. This sample's treatment: approximately 9-day PBMC culture with coronavirus spike peptide pools or control peptides (ViraFEST assay). After culture for 10 to 11 days, isolation of CD4+ T cells was performed by negative selection. These data originate in a study of vaccination and CD4 T cells after COVID-19. Study-wide background: Blood was drawn a median roughly 68 days post second dose, range 14 to 241.

The CDR3 consists of 14 residues. In germline, CDR1 is LNHDA, CDR2 SQIVND (reference sequence). V was pared by 0 bases and J by 3 bases, with 0 bases of the junction left unmatched. CD4+ T cells that had been cultured provided DNA sequenced with the Oncomine TCR Beta short-read assay. TCRdb ran MiXCR on the PCR reads and lists one entry per CDR3 protein. The sample lists about 20,000 distinct CDR3 sequences, around 52% occurring once. The sequence was obtained from a human donor who had recovered from COVID-19. The sequenced sample consisted of CD4+ T cells from blood, cultured in vitro. This chain connects TRBV19 to TRBJ1-2, with TRBD1 identical over 8 bases. CDR3 sequence reads: CASSIETGDYGYTF. DNA for the CDR3: TGTGCCAGTAGTATAGAGACAGGGGACTATGGCTACACCTTC. Full variable domain (rest looked up from reference TRBV19 and TRBJ1-2): DGGITQSPKYLFRKEGQNVTLSCEQNLNHDAMYWYRQDPGQGLRLIYYSQIVNDFQKGDIAEGYSVSREKKESFPLTVTSAQKNPTAFYLCASSIETGDYGYTFGSGTRLTVV.